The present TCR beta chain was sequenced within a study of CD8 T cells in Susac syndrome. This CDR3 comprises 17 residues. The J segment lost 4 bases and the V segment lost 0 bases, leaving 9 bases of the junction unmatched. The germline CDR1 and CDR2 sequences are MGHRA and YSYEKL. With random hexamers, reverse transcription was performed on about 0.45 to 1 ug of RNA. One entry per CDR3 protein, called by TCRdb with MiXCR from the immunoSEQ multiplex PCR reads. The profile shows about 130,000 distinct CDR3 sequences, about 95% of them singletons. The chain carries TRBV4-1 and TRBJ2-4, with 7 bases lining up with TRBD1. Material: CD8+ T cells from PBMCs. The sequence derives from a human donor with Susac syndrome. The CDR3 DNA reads TGCGCCAGCAGCCAAGATCCTCTGGGACAGATAAAAAACATTCAGTACTTC. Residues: CASSQDPLGQIKNIQYF.